These T cell receptor beta chains were read from a single sample in a study of cytomegalovirus exposure and HLA in healthy donors. Here immunoSEQ multiplex PCR was the method, and the copy in TCRdb shows in-frame clones only, minus some. The sample lists a few hundred thousand clones, approximately 81% occurring once. The source material was PBMCs. These receptors were obtained from a woman aged 60-75 years in good health and CMV-seropositive. CDR3s leave out the opening cysteine and the closing phenylalanine or tryptophan. D genes are given only for firm matches. Size is omitted from some rows. Given values are once, few, many or a class for expanded clones.

D gene: TRBD1
clone size: NA
J gene: TRBJ1-6
V gene: TRBV5-6
CDR3 protein: ASSFADRDGSPLH

D gene: TRBD1
clone size: NA
J gene: TRBJ1-1
V gene: TRBV6-5
CDR3 protein: ASSYRGQSIGTEAF

D gene: TRBD1
clone size: NA
J gene: TRBJ2-2
V gene: TRBV2
CDR3 protein: ASSEFRTGTGELF

D gene: NA
clone size: NA
J gene: TRBJ1-3
V gene: TRBV25-1
CDR3 protein: ASSEGMWASGNTIY

D gene: NA
clone size: NA
J gene: TRBJ1-1
V gene: TRBV5-4
CDR3 protein: ASSLRGAVSEAF

D gene: NA
clone size: NA
J gene: TRBJ2-3
V gene: TRBV6-4
CDR3 protein: ASSEEGGTQY

D gene: NA
clone size: NA
J gene: TRBJ2-2
V gene: TRBV7-3
CDR3 protein: ASSPRTAGELS

D gene: TRBD1
clone size: NA
J gene: TRBJ2-1
V gene: TRBV6-5
CDR3 protein: ASSYGTGSNEQF

D gene: TRBD1
clone size: NA
J gene: TRBJ1-1
V gene: TRBV4-1
CDR3 protein: ASSILPGQGLNTEAF

D gene: NA
clone size: NA
J gene: TRBJ2-5
V gene: TRBV5-1
CDR3 protein: ASSLELLQETQY

D gene: TRBD2
clone size: few
J gene: TRBJ2-3
V gene: TRBV6-6
CDR3 protein: ASRGGLAGTDTQY

D gene: TRBD1
clone size: NA
J gene: TRBJ1-5
V gene: TRBV2
CDR3 protein: ASGGTGGNQPQH

D gene: NA
clone size: NA
J gene: TRBJ1-1
V gene: TRBV6-6
CDR3 protein: ASNNGMNTEAF

D gene: NA
clone size: once
J gene: TRBJ2-1
V gene: TRBV5-1
CDR3 protein: ASSLVPGVDEQF

D gene: NA
clone size: NA
J gene: TRBJ1-5
V gene: TRBV18
CDR3 protein: ASSPMGATEGNQPQH

D gene: NA
clone size: NA
J gene: TRBJ2-1
V gene: TRBV6-5
CDR3 protein: ASSYSTSSSYNEQF